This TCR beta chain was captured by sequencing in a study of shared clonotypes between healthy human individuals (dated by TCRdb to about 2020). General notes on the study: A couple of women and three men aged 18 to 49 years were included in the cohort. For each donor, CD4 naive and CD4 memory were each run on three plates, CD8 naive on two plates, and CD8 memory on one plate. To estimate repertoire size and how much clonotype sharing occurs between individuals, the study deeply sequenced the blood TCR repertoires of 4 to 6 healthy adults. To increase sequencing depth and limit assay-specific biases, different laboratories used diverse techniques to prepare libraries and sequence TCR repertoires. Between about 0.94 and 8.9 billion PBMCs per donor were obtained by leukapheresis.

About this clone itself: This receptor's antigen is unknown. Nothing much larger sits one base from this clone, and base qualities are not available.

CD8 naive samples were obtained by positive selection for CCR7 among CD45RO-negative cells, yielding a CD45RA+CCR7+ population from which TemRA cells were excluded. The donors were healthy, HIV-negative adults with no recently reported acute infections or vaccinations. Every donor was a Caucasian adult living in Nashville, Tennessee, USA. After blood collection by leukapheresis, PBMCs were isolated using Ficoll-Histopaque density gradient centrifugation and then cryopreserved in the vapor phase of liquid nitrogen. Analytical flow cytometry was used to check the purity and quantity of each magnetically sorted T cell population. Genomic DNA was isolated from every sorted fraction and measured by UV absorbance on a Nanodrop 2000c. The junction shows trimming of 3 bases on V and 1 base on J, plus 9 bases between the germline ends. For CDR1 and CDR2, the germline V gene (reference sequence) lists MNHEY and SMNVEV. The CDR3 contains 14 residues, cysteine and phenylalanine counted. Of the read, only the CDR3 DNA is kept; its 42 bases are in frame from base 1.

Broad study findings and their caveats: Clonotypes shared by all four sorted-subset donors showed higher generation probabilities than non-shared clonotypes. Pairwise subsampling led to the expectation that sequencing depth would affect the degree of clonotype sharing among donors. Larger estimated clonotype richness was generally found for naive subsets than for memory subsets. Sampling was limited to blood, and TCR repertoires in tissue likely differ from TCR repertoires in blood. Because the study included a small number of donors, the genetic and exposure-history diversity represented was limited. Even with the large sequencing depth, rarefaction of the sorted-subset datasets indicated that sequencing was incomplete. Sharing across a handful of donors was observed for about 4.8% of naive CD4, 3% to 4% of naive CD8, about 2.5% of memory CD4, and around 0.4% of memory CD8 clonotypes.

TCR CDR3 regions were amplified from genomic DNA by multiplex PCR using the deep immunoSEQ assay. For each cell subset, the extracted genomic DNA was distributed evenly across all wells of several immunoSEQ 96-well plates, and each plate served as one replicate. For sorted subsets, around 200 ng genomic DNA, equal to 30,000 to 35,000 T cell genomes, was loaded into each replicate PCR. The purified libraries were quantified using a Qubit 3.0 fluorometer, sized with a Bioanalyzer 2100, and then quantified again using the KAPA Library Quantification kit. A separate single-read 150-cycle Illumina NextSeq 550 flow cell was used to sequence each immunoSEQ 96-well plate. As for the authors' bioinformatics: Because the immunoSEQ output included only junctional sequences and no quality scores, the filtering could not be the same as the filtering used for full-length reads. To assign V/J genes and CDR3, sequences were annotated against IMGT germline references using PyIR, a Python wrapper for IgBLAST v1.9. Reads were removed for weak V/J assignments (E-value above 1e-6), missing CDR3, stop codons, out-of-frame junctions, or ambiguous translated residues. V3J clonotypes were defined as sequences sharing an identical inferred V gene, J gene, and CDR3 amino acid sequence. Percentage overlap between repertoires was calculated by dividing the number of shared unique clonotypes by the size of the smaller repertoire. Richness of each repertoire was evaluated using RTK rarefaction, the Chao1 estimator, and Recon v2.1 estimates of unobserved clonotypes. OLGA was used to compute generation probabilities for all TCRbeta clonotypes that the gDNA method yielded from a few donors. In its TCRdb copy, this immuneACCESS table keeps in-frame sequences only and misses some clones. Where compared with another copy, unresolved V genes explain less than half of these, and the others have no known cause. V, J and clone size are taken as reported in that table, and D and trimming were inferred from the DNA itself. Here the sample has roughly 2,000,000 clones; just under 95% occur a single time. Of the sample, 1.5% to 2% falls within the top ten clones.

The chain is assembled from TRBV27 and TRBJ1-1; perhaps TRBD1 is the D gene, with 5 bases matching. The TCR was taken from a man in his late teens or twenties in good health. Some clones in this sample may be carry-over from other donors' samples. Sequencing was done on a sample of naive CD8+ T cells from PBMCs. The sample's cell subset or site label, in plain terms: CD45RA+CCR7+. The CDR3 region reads CASSFGHSNTEAFF. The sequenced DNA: TGTGCCAGCAGTTTCGGACACTCGAACACTGAAGCTTTCTTT.